This is a list of T cell receptor beta chains from one sample in a study of tumor and adjacent non-tumor tissue in lung cancer. TCRdb passed the multiplex PCR reads through MiXCR, listing each CDR3 protein once. The data hold about 86,000 distinct CDR3 sequences, with roughly three quarters observed a single time. Sequencing used distant non-tumor lung tissue. The receptors were gathered from a woman in her forties or fifties with non-small cell lung cancer. Each CDR3 is given with its conserved first and last residue. A D gene is named only where the DNA matches it firmly. Part of the rows lack a size; the others show once, few, many or a class for expanded clones.

>.|.|TRBJ1-2|TRBV5-4
TGTGCCAACAGCTTTCGGGGCGCCTATGGTTACACTTTC
CANSFRGAYGYTF
>.|.|TRBJ2-7|TRBV29-1
TGCAGCGTTGAGTCACTATATGACGAGCAGTGCTTC
CSVESLYDEQCF
>.|.|TRBJ2-1|TRBV6-5
TGTGCCAGCAGTTACTCCTTTGCCCCTAACTCCTACATTGAGCAGTTCTTC
CASSYSFAPNSYIEQFF
>.|TRBD2|TRBJ2-7|TRBV29-1
TGCAGCGTTGAAGGGGCTAGCGGGATCCCGGGGGCCGAGCAGTACTTC
CSVEGASGIPGAEQYF
>.|.|TRBJ1-6|TRBV11-2
TGTGCCAGCACCGAGGGTAGGCGCGACACCCTCCACTTT
CASTEGRRDTLHF
>.|.|TRBJ1-4|TRBV4-1
TGCGCCAACAGCCAAGATAGGCGGGACGAAAAACTGTTTTTT
CANSQDRRDEKLFF
>once|.|TRBJ1-1|TRBV6-6
TGTGCCAGCAGTTTAGAGGGGCACGTGAACACTGAAGCTTTCTTT
CASSLEGHVNTEAFF
>.|TRBD2|TRBJ2-1|TRBV6-1
TGTGCCATCCTCCCGGGACTAGCGGGAATAGGGGGGCAGTTCTTC
CAILPGLAGIGGQFF
>.|.|TRBJ1-1|TRBV28
TGTGCCAGCAGCCCCTCGAAGGGTCTGGGGACATTCTATACTGAAGCTTTCTTT
CASSPSKGLGTFYTEAFF
>.|.|TRBJ2-5|TRBV6-1
TGTGCCAGGGGAGCTGCTAGGGATCAAGAGACCCAGTACTTC
CARGAARDQETQYF
>many|.|TRBJ2-5|TRBV14
TGTGCCAGCAGCCAAGTCTCGACAGTCTCATTCCAAGAGACCCAGTACTTC
CASSQVSTVSFQETQYF
>few|.|TRBJ2-2|TRBV6-5
TGCGCCAGCTGCACCAGGAGGCCGAACGCCGGGGAGCTGTTTTTT
CASCTRRPNAGELFF
>.|TRBD2|TRBJ2-7|TRBV29-1
TGCAGCGTTGAAGCCCCTAGCGGGAGGGCCTCCTATGAGCAGTACTTC
CSVEAPSGRASYEQYF
>.|.|TRBJ2-5|TRBV29-1
TGCAGCGGAGCCTGGGGCCAAGAGACCCAGTACTTC
CSGAWGQETQYF
>many|.|TRBJ2-7|TRBV6-1
TGTGCCAGCAGCACGGACATATTCTTCTACGAGCAGTACTTC
CASSTDIFFYEQYF
>medium-sized|TRBD2|TRBJ2-1|TRBV11-2
TGTGCCAGCAGCTTCAGAGCGGGAGAACAGGTTGAGCAGTTCTTC
CASSFRAGEQVEQFF
>.|TRBD1|TRBJ2-2|TRBV6-5
TGTGCCAGCGGGGACCCCACAGGGGGTGTTCACGGGAAGTTGTTTTTT
CASGDPTGGVHGKLFF
>once|TRBD1|TRBJ2-2|TRBV12-3/TRBV12-4
TGTGCCAGCAATACCGGGACAGGGGCAAACAACACCGGGGAGCTCTTTTTT
CASNTGTGANNTGELFF
>.|TRBD2|TRBJ2-7|TRBV12-3/TRBV12-4
TGCGCCAGCAGTCTAGACTGGGGGGGATGGAACGAGCAGTACTTC
CASSLDWGGWNEQYF
>.|.|TRBJ2-1|TRBV12-3/TRBV12-4
TGTGCCAGCAGTTTCAAAGGGTGGGAGCAGTTCTTC
CASSFKGWEQFF
>.|.|TRBJ2-1|TRBV20-1
TGCAGTAGAGAGGACGGGAAAGAACACTCCTACAATGAGCAGTTCTTC
CSREDGKEHSYNEQFF
>.|TRBD1|TRBJ2-2|TRBV12-3/TRBV12-4
TGTGCTACCAGACGACAGGGTACCAGGGAGCTGTTTTTT
CATRRQGTRELFF
>.|.|TRBJ2-1|TRBV18
TGTGCCAGCTCACCAAAGAGGCAAACTTACAATGAGCAGTTCTTC
CASSPKRQTYNEQFF
>.|.|TRBJ2-1|TRBV11-2
TGTGCCAGTAGCTTGGATTACGGCGGTTGGCATGAGCAGTCCTTC
CASSLDYGGWHEQSF
>many|.|TRBJ2-2|TRBV7-8
TGTGCCAGCAGCCCAATTATCACCGGGGAGCTGTTTTTT
CASSPIITGELFF
>few|.|TRBJ1-2|TRBV5-1
TGCGCCAGCAGCTTTGGTGGGGGACAATTAGTCTATGGCTACACCTTC
CASSFGGGQLVYGYTF
>once|.|TRBJ2-2|TRBV4-2
TGTGCCATTAGCCCGGCCGGGGGGGAGCTGTTTTTT
CAISPAGGELFF
>.|.|TRBJ2-1|TRBV7-9
TGTGCCAGCAGCTTAACACGCCTCCACCCCTACAATGAGCAGTTCTTC
CASSLTRLHPYNEQFF
>.|.|TRBJ2-1|TRBV20-1
TGCAGTATTCCGTCGTTCCAGGGAAATGAGCAGTTCTTC
CSIPSFQGNEQFF